A single TCR beta chain is shown here with its context. What it binds is not known. The data were taken from a study of cytomegalovirus exposure and HLA in healthy donors. Overall study findings and caveats: Reportedly, a later analysis found an Asian-associated ancestry cluster had fewer N-insertions than the roughly 700-donor mean. In vitro, three CMV-associated chains proved specific for CMV antigens. There were about 160 TCR beta chains listed as cytomegalovirus-associated.

PCR involved 60 Vbeta and 13 Jbeta primers. Only in-frame clones appear in the TCRdb table, and some are missing; sequencing was by immunoSEQ multiplex PCR. The profile shows around 130,000 clones, roughly 80% of them singletons. The CDR3 has 14 amino acids. Germline V CDR1 and CDR2: SGHTA, FQGNSA. Between the trimmed V and J ends, which lost 6 bases and 2 bases, there was a span of 14 bases. Sequencing was carried out using PBMCs. This clonotype was sampled from a woman in her thirties or forties in good health and CMV-seropositive. The chain recombines TRBV7-2 with TRBJ2-7; D gene ambiguous. The CDR3, as DNA: TGTGCCAGCAGTATCCCCCCTTTAACCTACGAGCAGTACTTC. It yields the protein CASSIPPLTYEQYF.